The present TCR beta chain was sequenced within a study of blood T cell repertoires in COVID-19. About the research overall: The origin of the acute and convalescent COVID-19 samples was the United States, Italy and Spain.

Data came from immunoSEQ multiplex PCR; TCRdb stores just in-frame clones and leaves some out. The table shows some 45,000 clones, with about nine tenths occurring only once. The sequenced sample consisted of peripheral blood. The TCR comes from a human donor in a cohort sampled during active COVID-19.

The CDR3: CASSQYRETQYF. Written as DNA, the CDR3 is TGTGCCAGCAGCCAATATCGAGAGACCCAGTACTTC. V usage is TRBV3-1 (or the pseudogene TRBV3-2) and J usage is TRBJ2-5, with no clear D. CDR3 length: 12 amino acids. Germline lookup yields CDR1 LGHDT and CDR2 YNNKEL (reference sequence). V was trimmed by 2 bases and J by 4 bases, leaving 5 bases between them.